This T cell receptor beta chain was sequenced during a study of Graves' ophthalmopathy and Graves' hyperthyroidism. Deletions cut 5 bases from V and 4 bases from J, with 11 bases between. This CDR3 contains 14 residues. In germline, CDR1 is MGHDK, CDR2 SYGVNS. Researchers took RNA transcripts and amplified TCR beta CDR3 regions from them. The library came from an HTBI-primed first-round RT-PCR and a second-round multiplex PCR. TCRdb ran MiXCR on the multiplex PCR reads and lists one entry per CDR3 protein. In the table there are 650,000 to 900,000 distinct CDR3 sequences, 40% of which are singletons. The V gene is TRBV25-1, the J gene TRBJ2-2, with a weak D call TRBD1 (6 bases). The TCR comes from an adult man with Graves' ophthalmopathy. Source material: peripheral blood. As DNA, the CDR3 is TGTGCCAGCAGTTTCCCAGGGGTCACCGGGGAGCTGTTTTTT. It translates to CASSFPGVTGELFF.